Presented here are 7 T cell receptor beta chains from one specimen sequenced in a study of cytomegalovirus exposure and HLA in healthy donors. PCR used 60 Vbeta primers and 13 Jbeta primers. TCRdb keeps only in-frame clones here, not all; method: immunoSEQ multiplex PCR. The sample holds 70,000 to 95,000 clones, about three quarters seen once. The sequenced material came from PBMCs. The receptor source for this set is a male donor in good health and CMV-seronegative.

The chain couples TRBV7-8 to TRBJ1-5; no definite D call. The germline V and J ends were trimmed by 4 bases and 1 base, with 17 bases remaining between them. CDR1 is SGHVS and CDR2 is FQNEAQ in the germline V gene. CDR3 length: 17 amino acids. In DNA, the CDR3 is TGTGCCAGCAGCTCACTAAATCGGGTTTTGAGCAATCAGCCCCAGCATTTT. This codes for CASSSLNRVLSNQPQHF.

This clone was observed a few times. Different DNA sequences within this sample yield the same CDR3. V usage is TRBV19 and J usage is TRBJ1-1; D might be TRBD1 (6 bases). V was pared by 4 bases and J by 4 bases, with 13 bases between. Germline V gene data show CDR1 as LNHDA and CDR2 as SQIVND (reference sequence). The CDR3 length is 14 residues. This CDR3 is CASSRAGVGTEAFF. As DNA, the CDR3 is TGTGCCAGTAGTAGGGCAGGGGTGGGCACTGAAGCTTTCTTT.

The V gene is TRBV7-9, the J gene TRBJ2-5; TRBD2 agrees at 8 bases. CDR1 is SEHNR and CDR2 is FQNEAQ in the germline V gene (reference sequence). This CDR3 region has 14 residues. The junction had 7 bases not matched to a gene; V was cut back by 5 bases and J by 5 bases. In DNA form, the CDR3 reads TGTGCCAGCAGCAGAGACGGGGGGGCGGAGACCCAGTACTTC. It specifies CASSRDGGAETQYF. Supplemented by reference TRBV7-9 and TRBJ2-5, the full variable domain reads DTGVSQNPRHKITKRGQNVTFRCDPISEHNRLYWYRQTLGQGPEFLTYFQNEAQLEKSRLLSDRFSAERPKGSFSTLEIQRTEQGDSAMYLCASSRDGGAETQYFGPGTRLLVL.

The chain joins TRBV4-3 to TRBJ1-1; 7 nucleotides agree with TRBD1. This CDR3 region has 16 residues. Germline V CDR1 and CDR2: LGHNA, YSLEER. The V gene end was trimmed by 4 bases and the J gene end by 1 base; junction bases not matched to a gene: 9. The CDR3 DNA reads as TGCGCCAGCAGCCCTTCCCGGGCAGGGGGGAACACTGAAGCTTTCTTT. Its translation: CASSPSRAGGNTEAFF.

Only a few counts were recorded for this clone. The rearrangement uses TRBV11-2 and TRBJ2-3, with D perhaps matching TRBD1 (6 bases). The CDR3 sequence is 17 residues long. The germline gives CDR1 SGHAT, CDR2 FQNNGV. Trimming pared 2 bases from V and 0 bases from J, leaving 15 bases between. The CDR3 spells CASSLFLRDTSTDTQYF. The CDR3 bases are TGTGCCAGCAGCTTATTCCTCCGGGACACAAGCACAGATACGCAGTATTTT.

The chain links TRBV2 to TRBJ2-1; D is ambiguous. The length of the CDR3 is 14 residues. Trimming left V 2 bases short and J 2 bases short, with 7 bases between. Germline V gene lookup returns CDR1 SNHLY and CDR2 FYNNEI. The CDR3 loop is CASSEIAAYNEQFF. The CDR3 bases are TGTGCCAGCAGTGAAATCGCAGCCTACAATGAGCAGTTCTTC.

This clone appeared once. The V gene is TRBV19, the J gene TRBJ2-5; 7 bases are a match to TRBD1. CDR1 and CDR2 from the germline V gene are LNHDA and SQIVND (reference sequence). J lost 3 bases, V lost 6 bases, and 4 bases had no gene match. This CDR3 is built from 13 residues. CDR3 sequence reads: CASSGDREETQYF. CDR3 nucleotides: TGTGCCAGTAGCGGAGACAGGGAAGAGACCCAGTACTTC.